This TCR beta chain was identified in a study of shared clonotypes between healthy human individuals. Across the study: The study used three CD4 naive, three CD4 memory, two CD8 naive and one CD8 memory plate per donor. The study, taken as a whole, reports: Generation probabilities were higher for clonotypes shared across all four sorted-subset donors than for unshared ones.

This table comes from immunoSEQ multiplex PCR, and its TCRdb copy is limited to in-frame clones, with some not included. The sample has around 2.1 million clones; about 93% are singletons. Positively selected for CCR7, the CD45RO-negative cells used as naive CD8 cells excluded terminally differentiated effector memory CD45RA+ cells. This CDR3 has 14 amino acids. V was clipped by 3 bases and J by 1 base, with 7 bases between them. The germline V gene has CDR1 SGHTA and CDR2 FQGNSA. On this clone: What it binds is unknown. This specimen includes other DNA sequences encoding the same CDR3.

The chain carries TRBV7-2 and TRBJ1-5; tentatively, D is TRBD1 (5 bases). The sample taken for sequencing was naive CD8+ T cells from PBMCs. The receptor's source is a man between 18 and 35 years old in good health. Some clones in this sample may be carry-over from other donors' samples. Written as DNA, the CDR3 is TGTGCCAGCAGCTTGTGGGACAGCAATCAGCCCCAGCATTTT. Amino acids: CASSLWDSNQPQHF.